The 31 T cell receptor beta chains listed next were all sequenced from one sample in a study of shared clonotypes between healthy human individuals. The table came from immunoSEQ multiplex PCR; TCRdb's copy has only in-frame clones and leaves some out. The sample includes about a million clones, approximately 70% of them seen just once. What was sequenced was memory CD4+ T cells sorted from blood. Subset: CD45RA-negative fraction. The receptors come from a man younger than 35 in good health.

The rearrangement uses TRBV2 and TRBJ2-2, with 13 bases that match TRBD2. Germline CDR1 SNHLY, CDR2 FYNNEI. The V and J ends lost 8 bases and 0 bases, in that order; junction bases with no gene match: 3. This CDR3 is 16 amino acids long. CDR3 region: CASRLAGGANTGELFF. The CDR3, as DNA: TGTGCCAGCCGACTAGCGGGGGGCGCGAACACCGGGGAGCTGTTTTTT.

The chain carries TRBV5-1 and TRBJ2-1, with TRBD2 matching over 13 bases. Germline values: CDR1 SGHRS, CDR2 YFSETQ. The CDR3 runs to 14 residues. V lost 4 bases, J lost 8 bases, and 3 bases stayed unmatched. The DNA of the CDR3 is TGCGCCAGCAGCAGGACTAGCGGGGGCGATGAGCAGTTCTTC. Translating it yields CASSRTSGGDEQFF.

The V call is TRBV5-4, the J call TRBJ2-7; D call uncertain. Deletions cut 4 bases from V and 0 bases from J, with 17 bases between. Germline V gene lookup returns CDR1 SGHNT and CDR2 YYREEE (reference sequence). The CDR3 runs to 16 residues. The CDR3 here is CASSLPGQASSYEQYF. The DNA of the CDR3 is TGTGCCAGCAGCCTACCTGGTCAGGCGAGCTCCTACGAGCAGTACTTC.

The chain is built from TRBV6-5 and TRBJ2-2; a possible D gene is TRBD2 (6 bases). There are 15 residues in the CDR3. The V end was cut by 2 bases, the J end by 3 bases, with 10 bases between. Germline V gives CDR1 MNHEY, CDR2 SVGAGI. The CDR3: CASSYLGGDTGELFF. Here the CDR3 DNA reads TGTGCCAGCAGTTACCTGGGAGGCGACACCGGGGAGCTGTTTTTT.

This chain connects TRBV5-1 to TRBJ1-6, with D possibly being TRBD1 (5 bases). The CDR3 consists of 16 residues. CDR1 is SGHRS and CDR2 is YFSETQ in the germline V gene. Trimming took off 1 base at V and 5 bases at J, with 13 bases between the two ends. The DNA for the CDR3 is TGCGCCAGCAGCTTGCGACCGCAGGGAGATAATTCACCCCTCCACTTT. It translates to CASSLRPQGDNSPLHF.

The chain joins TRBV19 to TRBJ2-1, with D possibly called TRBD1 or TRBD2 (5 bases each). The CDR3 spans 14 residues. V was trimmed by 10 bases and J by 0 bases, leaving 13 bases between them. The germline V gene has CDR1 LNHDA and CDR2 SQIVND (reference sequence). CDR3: CATHPGSSYNEQFF. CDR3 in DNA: TGTGCCACACACCCAGGGAGCTCCTACAATGAGCAGTTCTTC.

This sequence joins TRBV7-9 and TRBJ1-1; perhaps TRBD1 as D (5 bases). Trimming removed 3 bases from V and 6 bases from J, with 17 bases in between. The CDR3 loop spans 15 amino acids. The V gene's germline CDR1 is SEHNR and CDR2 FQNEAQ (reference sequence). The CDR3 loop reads CASSLGNQGSAEAFF. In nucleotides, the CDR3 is TGTGCCAGCAGCTTGGGGAACCAGGGAAGCGCTGAAGCTTTCTTT.

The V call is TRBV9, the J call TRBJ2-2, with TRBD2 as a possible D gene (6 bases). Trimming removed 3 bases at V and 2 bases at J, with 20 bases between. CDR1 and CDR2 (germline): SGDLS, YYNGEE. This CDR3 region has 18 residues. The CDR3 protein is CASSGDLIAGINTGELFF. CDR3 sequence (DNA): TGTGCCAGCAGCGGGGATCTAATCGCGGGAATTAACACCGGGGAGCTGTTTTTT.

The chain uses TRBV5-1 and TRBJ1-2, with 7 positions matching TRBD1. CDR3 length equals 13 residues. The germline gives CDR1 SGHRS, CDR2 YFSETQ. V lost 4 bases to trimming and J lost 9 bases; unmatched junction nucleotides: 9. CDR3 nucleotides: TGCGCCAGCAGCCGGGGGCAGGGACAGAGCTACACCTTC. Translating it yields CASSRGQGQSYTF.

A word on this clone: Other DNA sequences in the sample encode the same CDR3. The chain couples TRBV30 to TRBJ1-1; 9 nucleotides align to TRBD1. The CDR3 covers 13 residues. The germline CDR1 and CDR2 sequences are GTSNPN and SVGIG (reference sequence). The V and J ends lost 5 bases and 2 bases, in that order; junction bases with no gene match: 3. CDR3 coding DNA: TGTGCCTGGGGACAGGGGAAAAACACTGAAGCTTTCTTT. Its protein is CAWGQGKNTEAFF.

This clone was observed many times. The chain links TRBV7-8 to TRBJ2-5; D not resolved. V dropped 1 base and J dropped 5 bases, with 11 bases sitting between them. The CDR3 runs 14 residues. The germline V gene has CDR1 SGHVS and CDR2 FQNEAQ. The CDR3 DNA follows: TGTGCCAGCAGCTTAGATGACGGGTGGGAGACCCAGTACTTC. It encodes CASSLDDGWETQYF.

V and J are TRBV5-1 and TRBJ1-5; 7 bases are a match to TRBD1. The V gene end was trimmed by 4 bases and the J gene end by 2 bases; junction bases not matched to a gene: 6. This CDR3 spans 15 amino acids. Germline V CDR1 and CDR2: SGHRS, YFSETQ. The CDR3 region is CASSVATGGNQPQHF. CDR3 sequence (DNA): TGCGCCAGCAGCGTCGCTACAGGGGGCAATCAGCCCCAGCATTTT. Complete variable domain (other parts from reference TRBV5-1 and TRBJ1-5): KAGVTQTPRYLIKTRGQQVTLSCSPISGHRSVSWYQQTPGQGLQFLFEYFSETQRNKGNFPGRFSGRQFSNSRSEMNVSTLELGDSALYLCASSVATGGNQPQHFGDGTRLSIL.

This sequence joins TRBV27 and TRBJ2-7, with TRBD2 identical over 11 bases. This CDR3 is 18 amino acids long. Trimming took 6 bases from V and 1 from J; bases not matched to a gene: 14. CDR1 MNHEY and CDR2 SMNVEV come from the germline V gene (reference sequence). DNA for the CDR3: TGTGCCAGCAGCCGACTCATAGCGGGAGGGTTCCGGTCCTACGAGCAGTACTTC. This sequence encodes CASSRLIAGGFRSYEQYF.

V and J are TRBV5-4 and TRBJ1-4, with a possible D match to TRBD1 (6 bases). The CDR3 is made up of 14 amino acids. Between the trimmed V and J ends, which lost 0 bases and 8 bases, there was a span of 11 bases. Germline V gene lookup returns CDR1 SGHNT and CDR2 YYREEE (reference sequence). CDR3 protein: CASSLAGVEEKLFF. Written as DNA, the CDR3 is TGTGCCAGCAGCTTGGCAGGGGTAGAAGAAAAACTGTTTTTT.

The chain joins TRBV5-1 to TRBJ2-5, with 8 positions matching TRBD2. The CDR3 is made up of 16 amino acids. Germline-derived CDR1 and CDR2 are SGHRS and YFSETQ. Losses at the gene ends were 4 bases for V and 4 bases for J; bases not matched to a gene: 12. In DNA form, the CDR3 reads TGCGCCAGCAGCCAGTCGTTAGGCGGGAGGTCAGAGACCCAGTACTTC. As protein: CASSQSLGGRSETQYF.

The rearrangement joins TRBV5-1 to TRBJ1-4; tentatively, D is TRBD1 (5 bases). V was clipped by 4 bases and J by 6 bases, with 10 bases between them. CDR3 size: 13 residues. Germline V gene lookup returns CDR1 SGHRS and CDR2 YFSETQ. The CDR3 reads CASSGSGYEKLFF. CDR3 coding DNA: TGCGCCAGCAGCGGCTCAGGGTATGAAAAACTGTTTTTT.

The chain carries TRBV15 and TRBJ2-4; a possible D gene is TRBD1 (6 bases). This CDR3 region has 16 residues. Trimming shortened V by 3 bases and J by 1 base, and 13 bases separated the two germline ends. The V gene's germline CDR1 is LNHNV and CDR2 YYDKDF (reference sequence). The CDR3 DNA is TGTGCCACCAGCAGGGTACAGGGATGGGCCAAAAACATTCAGTACTTC. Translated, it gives CATSRVQGWAKNIQYF.

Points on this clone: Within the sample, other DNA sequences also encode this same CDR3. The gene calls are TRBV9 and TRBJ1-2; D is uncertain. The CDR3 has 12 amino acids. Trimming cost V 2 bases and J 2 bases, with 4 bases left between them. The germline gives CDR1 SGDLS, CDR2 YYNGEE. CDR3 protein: CASSVGNYGYTF. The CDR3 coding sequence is TGTGCCAGCAGCGTTGGCAACTATGGCTACACCTTC.

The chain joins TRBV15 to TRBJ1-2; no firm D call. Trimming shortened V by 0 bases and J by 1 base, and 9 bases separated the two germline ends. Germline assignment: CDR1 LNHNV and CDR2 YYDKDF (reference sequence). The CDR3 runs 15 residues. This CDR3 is CATSRDPQSNYGYTF. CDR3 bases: TGTGCCACCAGCAGAGATCCCCAAAGTAACTATGGCTACACCTTC.

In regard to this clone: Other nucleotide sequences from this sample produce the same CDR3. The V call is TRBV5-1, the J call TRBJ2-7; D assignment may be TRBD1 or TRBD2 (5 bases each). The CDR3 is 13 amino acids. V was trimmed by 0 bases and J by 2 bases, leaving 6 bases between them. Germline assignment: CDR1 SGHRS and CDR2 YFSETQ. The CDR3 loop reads CASSLGGTYEQYF. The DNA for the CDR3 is TGCGCCAGCAGCTTGGGGGGGACCTACGAGCAGTACTTC.

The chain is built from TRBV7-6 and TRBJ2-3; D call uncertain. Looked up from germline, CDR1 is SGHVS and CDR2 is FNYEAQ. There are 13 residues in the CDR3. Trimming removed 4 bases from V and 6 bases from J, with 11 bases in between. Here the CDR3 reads CASSWVAADTQYF. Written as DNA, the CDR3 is TGTGCCAGCAGCTGGGTCGCAGCGGATACGCAGTATTTT.

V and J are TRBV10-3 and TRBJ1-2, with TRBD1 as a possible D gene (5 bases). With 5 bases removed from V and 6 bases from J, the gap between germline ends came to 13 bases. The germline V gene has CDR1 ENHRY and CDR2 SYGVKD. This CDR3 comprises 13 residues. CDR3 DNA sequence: TGTGCCATCAGTAAGGACAACCCCCATGGCTACACCTTC. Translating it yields CAISKDNPHGYTF.

CDR3 residues: CASSFGDRTQGYTF. The CDR3 bases are TGCGCCAGCAGCTTTGGCGACCGCACCCAGGGCTACACCTTC. The chain joins TRBV5-1 to TRBJ1-2; D call uncertain. Trimming took off 2 bases at V and 8 bases at J, with 16 bases between the two ends. The CDR3 is 14 amino acids. Germline V gene sequence: CDR1 SGHRS, CDR2 YFSETQ. Supplemented by reference TRBV5-1 and TRBJ1-2, the full variable domain reads KAGVTQTPRYLIKTRGQQVTLSCSPISGHRSVSWYQQTPGQGLQFLFEYFSETQRNKGNFPGRFSGRQFSNSRSEMNVSTLELGDSALYLCASSFGDRTQGYTFGSGTRLTVV.

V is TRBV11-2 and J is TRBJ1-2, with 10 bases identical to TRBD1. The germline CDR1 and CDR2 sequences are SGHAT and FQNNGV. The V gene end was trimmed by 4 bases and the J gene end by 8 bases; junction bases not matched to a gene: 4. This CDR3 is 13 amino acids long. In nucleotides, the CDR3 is TGTGCCAGCAGCTACGACAGGGGGCAGGGCTACACCTTC. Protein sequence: CASSYDRGQGYTF.

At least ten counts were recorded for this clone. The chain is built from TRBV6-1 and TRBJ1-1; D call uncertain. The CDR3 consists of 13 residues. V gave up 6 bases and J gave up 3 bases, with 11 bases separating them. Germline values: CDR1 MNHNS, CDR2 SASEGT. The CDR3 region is CASRAGLYTEAFF. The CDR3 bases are TGTGCCAGCAGAGCGGGCTTGTACACTGAAGCTTTCTTT.

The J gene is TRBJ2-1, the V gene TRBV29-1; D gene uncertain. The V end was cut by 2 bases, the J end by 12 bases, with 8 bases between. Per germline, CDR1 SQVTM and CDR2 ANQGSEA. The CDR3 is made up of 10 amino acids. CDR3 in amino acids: CSVELPPQFF. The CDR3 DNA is TGCAGCGTTGAACTCCCACCGCAGTTCTTC.

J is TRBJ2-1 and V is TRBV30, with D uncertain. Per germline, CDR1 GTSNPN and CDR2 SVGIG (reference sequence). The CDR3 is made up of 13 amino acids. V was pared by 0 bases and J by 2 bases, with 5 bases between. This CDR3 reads CAWSVPAYNEQFF. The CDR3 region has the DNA TGTGCCTGGAGTGTACCAGCCTACAATGAGCAGTTCTTC.

The DNA of the CDR3 is TGTGCCTGGAGCATACATGAGACGGAAGCTTTCTTT. Protein sequence: CAWSIHETEAFF. The rearrangement joins TRBV30 to TRBJ1-1; no firm D call. Trimming shortened V by 3 bases and J by 8 bases, and 13 bases separated the two germline ends. This CDR3 is built from 12 residues. The germline CDR1 and CDR2 sequences are GTSNPN and SVGIG (reference sequence).

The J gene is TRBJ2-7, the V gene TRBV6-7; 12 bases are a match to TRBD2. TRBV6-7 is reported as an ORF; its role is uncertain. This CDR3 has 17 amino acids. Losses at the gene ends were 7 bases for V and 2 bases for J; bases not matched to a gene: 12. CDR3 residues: CASTHGTSGGITYEQYF. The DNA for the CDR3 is TGTGCCAGCACCCACGGTACTAGCGGGGGGATCACCTACGAGCAGTACTTC.

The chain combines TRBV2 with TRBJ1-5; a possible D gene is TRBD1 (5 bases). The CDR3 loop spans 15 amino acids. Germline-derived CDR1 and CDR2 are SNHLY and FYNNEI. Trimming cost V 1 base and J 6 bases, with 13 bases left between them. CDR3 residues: CASSEEGREGQPQHF. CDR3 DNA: TGTGCCAGCAGTGAAGAGGGCAGGGAGGGTCAGCCCCAGCATTTT.

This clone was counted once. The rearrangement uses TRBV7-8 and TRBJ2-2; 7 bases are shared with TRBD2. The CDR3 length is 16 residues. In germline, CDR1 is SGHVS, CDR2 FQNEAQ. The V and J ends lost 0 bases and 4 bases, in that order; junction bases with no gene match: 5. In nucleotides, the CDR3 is TGTGCCAGCAGCTTAGCGAGAGGGGAGGGCACCGGGGAGCTGTTTTTT. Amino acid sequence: CASSLARGEGTGELFF.